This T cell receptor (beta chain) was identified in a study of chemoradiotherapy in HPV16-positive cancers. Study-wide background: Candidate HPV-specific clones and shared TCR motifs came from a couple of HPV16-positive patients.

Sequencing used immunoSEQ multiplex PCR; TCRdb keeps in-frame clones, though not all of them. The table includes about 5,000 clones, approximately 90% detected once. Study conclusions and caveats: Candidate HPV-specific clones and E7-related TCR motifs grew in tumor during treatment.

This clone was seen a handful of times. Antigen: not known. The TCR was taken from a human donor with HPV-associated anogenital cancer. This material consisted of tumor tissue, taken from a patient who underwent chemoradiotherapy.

The chain's CDR3 is CACSRGDYGYTF. The CDR3 DNA reads as TGTGCCTGTTCCCGGGGGGACTATGGCTACACCTTC. The chain couples TRBV30 to TRBJ1-2; D may be TRBD1 (5 bases). Germline CDR1 GTSNPN, CDR2 SVGIG (reference sequence). The CDR3 runs 12 residues. The V and J ends lost 6 bases and 3 bases respectively, with 11 bases between them.